The 17 T cell receptor beta chains below all came from one sample that was sequenced in a study of blood T cell repertoires in COVID-19. The table came from immunoSEQ multiplex PCR; TCRdb's copy has only in-frame clones and leaves some out. The repertoire holds under 150,000 clones, approximately 81% seen once, with around 1.4% in the top ten. Specimen: peripheral blood. Receptors originate from a man aged 55 to 70 with acute or convalescent COVID-19.

This clone has just a few counts. The CDR3 nucleotides are TGTGCCAGCAGCTTAGCGGAGGGTCGGGCTGAAGCTTTCTTT. It yields the protein CASSLAEGRAEAFF. The chain links TRBV7-9 to TRBJ1-1; D unresolved. Germline V CDR1 and CDR2: SEHNR, FQNEAQ (reference sequence). The CDR3 sequence is 14 residues long. V lost 0 bases and J 6 bases, leaving 11 bases between the germline ends.

The chain joins TRBV4-2 to TRBJ2-1; the D gene is possibly TRBD1 (5 bases). This CDR3 contains 17 residues. Trimming removed 0 bases at V and 0 bases at J, with 12 bases between. In germline, CDR1 is LGHNA, CDR2 YNFKEQ. In DNA form, the CDR3 reads TGTGCCAGCAGCCAAGATTGGGGCGGTAGCTCCTACAATGAGCAGTTCTTC. Protein product: CASSQDWGGSSYNEQFF.

Comments on this clone: The sample holds other DNA sequences that translate to the same CDR3. The chain uses TRBV18 and TRBJ2-7; D remains ambiguous. From germline, CDR1 is KGHSH and CDR2 LQKENI. The CDR3 has 12 amino acids. Trimming removed 6 bases at V and 1 base at J, with 7 bases between. CDR3 amino acids: CASSPSSYEQYF. The CDR3, as DNA: TGTGCCAGCTCCCCATCGTCCTACGAGCAGTACTTC.

This rearrangement joins TRBV7-3 to TRBJ2-5; 8 bases fit TRBD2. The CDR3 covers 15 residues. CDR1 SGHTA and CDR2 FQGTGA come from the germline V gene. J lost 5 bases, V lost 4 bases, and 9 bases had no gene match. CDR3 bases: TGTGCCAGCAGCTGGGGAGCGGGGGCTGGGGAGACCCAGTACTTC. Protein: CASSWGAGAGETQYF.

This clone was detected a few times. This chain links TRBV7-8 with TRBJ2-5, with D maybe TRBD2 (7 bases). CDR1 SGHVS and CDR2 FQNEAQ come from the germline V gene. This CDR3 has 16 amino acids. The ends were cut back, 5 bases at V and 4 bases at J, with 20 bases in the middle. The CDR3, as DNA: TGTGCCAGCAGCCTACCGACTAGCAGGGGTGGAGAGACCCAGTACTTC. It codes for CASSLPTSRGGETQYF.

This chain links TRBV2 with TRBJ1-5, with 10 bases that match TRBD1. CDR3 length equals 16 residues. Germline assignment: CDR1 SNHLY and CDR2 FYNNEI. With V trimmed by 7 bases and J by 0 bases, 6 bases remained unmatched. The CDR3 bases are TGTGCCAGCAAACGACAGGGGGCAGGTAGCAATCAGCCCCAGCATTTT. Amino acid sequence: CASKRQGAGSNQPQHF. Using reference TRBV2 and TRBJ1-5 for the parts outside the CDR3, the full variable domain is EPEVTQTPSHQVTQMGQEVILRCVPISNHLYFYWYRQILGQKVEFLVSFYNNEISEKSEIFDDQFSVERPDGSNFTLKIRSTKLEDSAMYFCASKRQGAGSNQPQHFGDGTRLSIL.

The V gene is TRBV3-1 (or the pseudogene TRBV3-2), the J gene TRBJ2-7; 10 nucleotides match TRBD1. The length of the CDR3 is 15 residues. Germline CDR1 is LGHDT and CDR2 is YNNKEL (reference sequence). Trimming at V came to 4 bases and at J to 4 bases, leaving 7 bases not matched to a gene. The CDR3 reads CASSRRRDRGYEQYF. The DNA for the CDR3 is TGTGCCAGCAGCCGTCGTCGGGACAGGGGTTACGAGCAGTACTTC.

This clone has just one count. The chain is built from TRBV7-2 and TRBJ2-5, with D possibly TRBD1 on 5 matching bases. CDR1 is SGHTA and CDR2 is FQGNSA in the germline V gene. This CDR3 has 13 amino acids. Trimming took off 3 bases at V and 4 bases at J, with 9 bases between the two ends. CDR3 DNA sequence: TGTGCCAGCAGCTTGTTAAGGGGAGAGACCCAGTACTTC. This codes for CASSLLRGETQYF.

The sample holds one count of this clone. The rearrangement joins TRBV24-1 to TRBJ2-3; a possible D gene is TRBD1 (6 bases). Trimming stripped 9 bases from V and 0 bases from J, with 12 bases between. Looked up from germline, CDR1 is KGHDR and CDR2 is SFDVKD. The CDR3 contains 14 residues. DNA for the CDR3: TGTGCCACCGGGGCAGGGGTGAGCACAGATACGCAGTATTTT. Protein sequence: CATGAGVSTDTQYF.

V and J are TRBV11-1 and TRBJ2-3; possible D gene TRBD1, 6 bases. The V gene's germline CDR1 is SGHAT and CDR2 FQDESV (reference sequence). The CDR3 contains 14 residues. Trimming removed 3 bases at V and 4 bases at J, with 11 bases between. CDR3 sequence (DNA): TGTGCCAGCAGCTTCCGCAGGGGTGCAGATACGCAGTATTTT. Its protein product is CASSFRRGADTQYF.

The gene calls are TRBV14 and TRBJ1-4, with unresolved D. Germline assignment: CDR1 SGHDN and CDR2 FVKESK. The CDR3 has 16 residues. V dropped 1 base and J dropped 6 bases, with 15 bases sitting between them. The CDR3 reads CASSQATSRQDEKLFF. CDR3 DNA sequence: TGTGCCAGCAGCCAAGCTACCAGTCGGCAGGATGAAAAACTGTTTTTT.

V is TRBV7-3 and J is TRBJ1-1; D ambiguous. The CDR3 is 13 amino acids. Germline V CDR1 and CDR2: SGHTA, FQGTGA. The V end was cut by 2 bases, the J end by 13 bases, with 17 bases between. For the CDR3, the DNA is TGTGCCAGCAGCTTATCTTATCTTGATGGGCTTTTCTTT. This sequence encodes CASSLSYLDGLFF.

The chain is built from TRBV3-1 (or the pseudogene TRBV3-2) and TRBJ2-1; 7 bases line up with TRBD1. CDR1 and CDR2 from the germline V gene are LGHDT and YNNKEL (reference sequence). With 2 bases clipped from V and 9 bases from J, the junction kept 16 bases outside the gene matches. The CDR3 extends over 17 amino acids. The CDR3 sequence is CASSQNPDRHNGGEQFF. CDR3 nucleotide sequence: TGTGCCAGCAGCCAAAACCCGGACAGGCACAATGGGGGTGAGCAGTTCTTC.

The chain couples TRBV14 to TRBJ2-3, with no clear D. CDR3 size: 11 residues. V dropped 4 bases and J dropped 8 bases, with 7 bases sitting between them. CDR1 SGHDN and CDR2 FVKESK come from the germline V gene. CDR3 residues: CASSRVATQYF. DNA of the CDR3: TGTGCCAGCAGCCGTGTGGCTACGCAGTATTTT.

The chain carries TRBV19 and TRBJ2-2; possible D gene TRBD2, 6 bases. Trimming stripped 7 bases from V and 3 bases from J, with 12 bases between. Germline V gene sequence: CDR1 LNHDA, CDR2 SQIVND (reference sequence). The CDR3 loop spans 14 amino acids. As DNA, the CDR3 is TGTGCCAGTACAGGACTACCGTACACCGGGGAGCTGTTTTTT. This sequence encodes CASTGLPYTGELFF.

This clone was seen a few times. The chain joins TRBV19 to TRBJ1-4; D is possibly TRBD1 (6 bases). This CDR3 is 15 amino acids long. With 5 bases removed from V and 0 bases from J, the gap between germline ends came to 10 bases. Germline V CDR1 and CDR2: LNHDA, SQIVND (reference sequence). CDR3 in amino acids: CASSPGTPTNEKLFF. CDR3 in DNA: TGTGCCAGTAGTCCCGGGACACCAACTAATGAAAAACTGTTTTTT.

The chain uses TRBV2 and TRBJ1-2; the D is unclear. CDR1 and CDR2 from the germline V gene are SNHLY and FYNNEI. V lost 3 bases to trimming and J lost 7 bases, with 9 bases between them. The CDR3 has 12 residues. The CDR3 DNA sequence: TGTGCCAGCAGTGAGAGTTCGGGTGGCTACACCTTC. Its protein is CASSESSGGYTF. Together with reference TRBV2 and TRBJ1-2, the CDR3 gives the full variable domain: EPEVTQTPSHQVTQMGQEVILRCVPISNHLYFYWYRQILGQKVEFLVSFYNNEISEKSEIFDDQFSVERPDGSNFTLKIRSTKLEDSAMYFCASSESSGGYTFGSGTRLTVV.